This TCR beta chain is from a study of glioma-infiltrating T cells (dated by TCRdb to the mid-2010s). With regard to the full study: Low-grade gliomas were WHO grade II oligodendrogliomas or astrocytomas, and glioblastomas were WHO grade IV tumors sampled at initial rather than recurrent diagnosis. To measure divergence between tissue and blood T-cell populations, each tissue-infiltrating repertoire was compared with the peripheral blood repertoire of the same patient. Three low-grade glioma patients, fewer than 10 primary glioblastoma patients and three non-glioma patients contributing non-neoplastic brain tissue were included in the paired cohort. For blood libraries, the target was roughly 4- to 11-fold sequencing coverage of about 920,000 peripheral T cells. Glioma patients received dexamethasone for six or fewer days before surgery. Sequencing of TCR alpha- and beta-chain repertoires was performed on glioma tissue, on non-neoplastic brain tissue, and on matched peripheral blood mononuclear cells. Results the study describes overall, beyond this receptor: The group comparisons were based on small numbers of patients: three non-neoplastic, three low-grade glioma and roughly eight glioblastoma patients. Tissue and blood shared very few CDR3 sequences, a result attributed to high CDR3 diversity and limited sampling. Patients with low tissue-blood divergence were marked by a signature set of shared blood CDR3 motifs, and this signature set was depleted in highly divergent patients. VJ-independent divergence between tissue and blood was found to be below expectation in non-neoplastic patients but above expectation in all gliomas, particularly low-grade gliomas.

Immediately after resection, surgical brain or tumor specimens were cryofrozen in liquid nitrogen, with peripheral blood cells collected concurrently. The iRepertoire nested amplicon-rescue multiplex PCR (arm-PCR) platform was used to amplify TCR alpha and beta CDR3 regions from RNA. For one-step reverse transcription and amplification, roughly 100-450 ng of tissue mRNA or PBMC total RNA was used as input. Following bead purification, Illumina adapters were added by a secondary multiplex PCR, and libraries between 200 and 400 bp were gel-purified. Internal 6-nucleotide barcodes were carried by the libraries and were used for demultiplexing. The libraries were sequenced on an Illumina MiSeq using 2x220 or 2x250 nucleotide paired-end reads. Under the source paper's analysis protocol: Paired reads were merged using FLASH 1.2.11 and were aligned to the GRCh37 human genome using BWA-MEM, after which TRA and TRB reads were extracted. V and J assignment used an IMGT-derived reference of cassette sequences and CDR3 motifs that included pseudogenes. Reads were translated in three frames, and productive CDR3s were defined as those with a C...FGXG motif and no stop codons. A clonotype was defined as a unique combination of a V-J cassette pair and a CDR3 amino acid sequence. Reads were filtered by Hamming distance, with the threshold set by the sequence error rate of each sample in mapped regions. The raw public data were reprocessed by TCRdb itself: fastp quality trimming at Q25, MiXCR clonotype calling, in-frame beta chains only. Rows are unified per CDR3 protein, each entry keeping the most common DNA and genes. V and J calls and clone size were set by TCRdb, not the authors. The sample profile shows approximately 400,000 distinct CDR3 sequences; 41% of them were found once. More than 10% of the sample is taken by the ten largest.

The cysteine opens and the phenylalanine closes a CDR3 of 16 amino acids. The sequence is cut down to CDR3 DNA, 48 bases in frame from base 1. For CDR1 and CDR2, the germline V gene (reference sequence) lists MNHEY and SMNVEV. Note on this clonotype: Its antigen target is currently unknown. It may be a read error: a sequence one base away is much more abundant.

The rearrangement joined TRBV27 to TRBJ2-3; 7 junctional bases match TRBD2. Material for sequencing was glioma tissue, nonneoplastic brain tissue, or PBMCs (not recorded which). The source of this sequence is a human donor with low-grade glioma or glioblastoma, undergoing nonglioma brain surgery, or in good health (not recorded which). CDR3 loop: CASSKLALTSTDTRYF. The nucleotide sequence is given as TGTGCCAGCAGCAAACTAGCTCTGACTAGCACAGATACGCGGTATTTT.